The clone carrying this TCR beta chain was detected only a few times. The antigen is unknown. The sample originates from a study of beta chain features in type 1 diabetes. Notes on the study in general: A PCR bias possibly favoring shorter templates would apply equally to patients and controls. A moderate, significant TCRB CDR3 shortening appeared in type 1 diabetes across four CD4+ subsets.

A CD45RO/CCR7/CD25/CD127/CD95/CD27 panel sorted naive, central memory, regulatory and stem cell-like memory CD4+ cells. Germline CDR1 SGHTA, CDR2 FQGNSA. This CDR3 contains 16 residues. Germline trimming cut 3 bases from V and 4 bases from J; bases unmatched to any gene: 7. Of the isolated RNA, all was reverse transcribed, and so the sequenced material was expressed TCRB transcripts. TCRdb's copy holds only in-frame clones and misses some; the assay was immunoSEQ multiplex PCR. The sample lists 640,000 or so clones, 11% to 15% occurring once. The sequence was obtained from a man younger than 30 with type 1 diabetes. The specimen sequenced was naive CD4+ T cells from blood. The J gene is TRBJ2-1, the V gene TRBV7-2; 9 positions agree with TRBD1. The CDR3 loop is CASSFSGTGLYNEQFF. In DNA form, the CDR3 reads TGTGCCAGCAGCTTCTCCGGGACAGGGCTATACAATGAGCAGTTCTTC.